This T cell receptor beta chain emerged from a study of T cell repertoires in cytomegalovirus infection. Study at large: Well-studied HLA-B-restricted epitopes and recently identified HLA-C-restricted epitopes of CMV were both used in the study.

Germline V gene sequence: CDR1 MGHRA, CDR2 YSYEKL. Between the trimmed V and J ends, which lost 1 base and 0 bases, there was a span of 13 bases. This CDR3 has 17 amino acids. A word on this clonotype: Its matching antigen is unknown.

TCRdb re-analysed the reads in MiXCR, keeping a single row per CDR3 protein. In the table there are approximately 73,000 distinct CDR3 sequences, 35% to 45% of which are singletons. Overall study results and limits: CMV carriers with the relevant HLA were identified by cumulative public TCR beta family frequency. There were HLA-C-restricted CMV-specific TCR beta clonotypes dominating the ex vivo response.

Sequences were derived from CD8+ T cells from cultured PBMCs, sampled from culture after CMV antigen stimulation. The rearrangement uses TRBV4-1 and TRBJ2-1, with D possibly being TRBD2 (5 bases). The source of this sequence is a human donor in good health (CMV status not recorded). Some clones in this sample may be carry-over from other donors' samples. CDR3 nucleotide sequence: TGCGCCAGCAGCCAAGCGAACGTAGCGAGCTCCTACAATGAGCAGTTCTTC. Residues: CASSQANVASSYNEQFF.